The rows below give T cell receptor beta chains drawn from one sample of a study of blood T cells in healthy people across ages. In TCRdb, the 5' RACE reads were re-called with MiXCR into one record per CDR3 protein. The data contain 1,500,000 or so distinct CDR3 sequences, roughly 60% of them singletons. Sample: blood. All receptors derive from a man younger than 30 in good health. Each CDR3 is given with its conserved first and last residue. The order of the fields is clone size, J gene, D gene, V gene, CDR3 DNA, CDR3 protein. The D gene is left open where the match is weak. Size tells how often a clone was seen (once, few, many) or the class of an expanded clone, and some rows leave it out.

NA,TRBJ2-6,NA,TRBV6-1,TGTGCCAGCATTCCCACAGGGCCCCGAGTCCGCGTCCTGACTTTC,CASIPTGPRVRVLTF
many,TRBJ1-2,NA,TRBV12-3/TRBV12-4,TGTGCCAGCAGTTTAGGCACAACTAACTATGGCTACACCTTC,CASSLGTTNYGYTF
NA,TRBJ1-2,TRBD1,TRBV9,TGTGCCAGCAGCGTAGACGAACAGGGGTATGGCTACACCTTC,CASSVDEQGYGYTF
NA,TRBJ1-1,NA,TRBV27,TGTGCCAGCAGGCTGGGGGGCCTTAGCACTGAAGCTTTCTTT,CASRLGGLSTEAFF
NA,TRBJ1-2,NA,TRBV20-1,TGCAGTGCTAGTCCGGACAGCCCCTATGGCTACACCTTC,CSASPDSPYGYTF
NA,TRBJ2-1,TRBD2,TRBV5-1,TGCGCCAGCAGCTTGGTGGCTAGCGGTAATGAGCAGTTCTTC,CASSLVASGNEQFF
NA,TRBJ2-7,TRBD1,TRBV7-6,TGTGCCAGCAGCTCTCGGACAGGGATTAGCTCCTACGAGCAGTACTTC,CASSSRTGISSYEQYF
NA,TRBJ2-5,TRBD1,TRBV7-9,TGTGCCAGCATACCTCGGGACAGAAAAGAGACCCAGTACTTC,CASIPRDRKETQYF
few,TRBJ2-7,NA,TRBV4-2,TGTGCCAGCAGCCCAATGAGGTCCTACGAGCAGTACTTC,CASSPMRSYEQYF
NA,TRBJ2-1,NA,TRBV6-5,TGTGCCAGCAGTGACACTCCAGGGAATGAGCAGTTCTTC,CASSDTPGNEQFF
NA,TRBJ2-5,NA,TRBV6-6,TGTGCCAGCAGTTACGTCGGACAGCCACAGGAGACCCAGTACTTC,CASSYVGQPQETQYF
NA,TRBJ2-5,NA,TRBV20-1,TGCAGTGCCGCCCGGTCGGCTAGCCACCAAGAGACCCAGTACTTC,CSAARSASHQETQYF
NA,TRBJ1-2,NA,TRBV6-5,TGTGCCAGCAGCAAGGGACGGACCTATGGCTACACCTTC,CASSKGRTYGYTF
few,TRBJ1-4,NA,TRBV29-1,TGCAGCGTTGCTGGGACGGACGTCAATGAAAAACTGTTTTTT,CSVAGTDVNEKLFF
few,TRBJ2-4,TRBD2,TRBV7-2,TGTGCCAGCAGCTTAGATGTAGCGGGGGCTTCGATGGCCAAAAACATTCAGTACTTC,CASSLDVAGASMAKNIQYF
NA,TRBJ2-7,NA,TRBV6-6,TGTGCCAGCAGTAACCTGTGGGGCGAGCAGTACTTC,CASSNLWGEQYF
NA,TRBJ2-1,NA,TRBV7-9,TGTGCCGGCCGGAGTGGCGGGGAATACAATGAGCAGTTCTTC,CAGRSGGEYNEQFF
few,TRBJ1-5,NA,TRBV20-1,TGCAGTGCTAGTTTGGGGGCGAATAGCAATCAGCCCCAGCATTTT,CSASLGANSNQPQHF
NA,TRBJ1-5,NA,TRBV28,TGTGCCAGCAGTTATATGGGGGGAGGGCAGCCCCAGCATTTT,CASSYMGGGQPQHF
NA,TRBJ2-5,NA,TRBV5-1,TGCGCCAGCAGATATGGACAGACACAAGAGACCCAGTACTTC,CASRYGQTQETQYF
NA,TRBJ1-2,TRBD1,TRBV29-1,TGCAGCGTCGACCCGACAGGGGGCTCTGGCTACACCTTC,CSVDPTGGSGYTF
NA,TRBJ2-3,TRBD2,TRBV20-1,TGCAGTGGCACCTCCCTAGCGGGGTACACAGATACGCAGTATTTT,CSGTSLAGYTDTQYF
NA,TRBJ2-7,TRBD2,TRBV12-3/TRBV12-4,TGTGCCAGCAGTCCCTCGGGACTAGGCTACGAGCAGTACTTC,CASSPSGLGYEQYF
few,TRBJ1-1,NA,TRBV27,TGTGCCAGCAGTTTTGAGCCTTACACTGAAGCTTTCTTT,CASSFEPYTEAFF
few,TRBJ2-7,TRBD1,TRBV20-1,TGCAGTGCTGTCGGACAGGGGGTCACTTACGAGCAGTACTTC,CSAVGQGVTYEQYF
NA,TRBJ2-6,TRBD1,TRBV6-1,TGTGCCAGCAGTCCGCTGGGGACAGGGATTGGGGCCAACGTCCTGACTTTC,CASSPLGTGIGANVLTF
NA,TRBJ1-5,NA,TRBV24-1,TGTGCCACCAGTGAAGCCGGGAGCAATCAGCCCCAGCATTTT,CATSEAGSNQPQHF
NA,TRBJ2-5,NA,TRBV27,TGTGCCAGCAGACCCGGACTCGGCCAAGGTGGGACCCAGTACTTC,CASRPGLGQGGTQYF
NA,TRBJ2-7,NA,TRBV11-2,TGTGCCAGCAGCTTAGGTGGGGCGGGGGCCTTCACGGCCGAGCAGTACTTC,CASSLGGAGAFTAEQYF
NA,TRBJ2-7,NA,TRBV19,TGTGCCAGTAGTATAGGAGGCTTCTCCTACGAGCAGTACTTC,CASSIGGFSYEQYF
NA,TRBJ2-1,TRBD1,TRBV27,TGTGCCAGCAGTTTAACCTACAGGGGCGAGCAGTTCTTC,CASSLTYRGEQFF
NA,TRBJ2-7,TRBD2,TRBV14,TGTGCCAGCAGCCAAGTCGGTCTAGCGGGTCCCTACGAGCAGTACTTC,CASSQVGLAGPYEQYF
NA,TRBJ2-3,NA,TRBV24-1,TGTGCCACCAGTGATGAGCGGGTATCTAGCACAGATACGCAGTATTTT,CATSDERVSSTDTQYF
NA,TRBJ1-2,TRBD1,TRBV28,TGTGCCAGCAGGCCCGGGACAGGGAGGTATGGCTACACCTTC,CASRPGTGRYGYTF
NA,TRBJ2-3,TRBD1,TRBV27,TGTGCCAGCAGTTGGGACAGGGGCACAGATACGCAGTATTTT,CASSWDRGTDTQYF
few,TRBJ2-3,NA,TRBV29-1,TGCAGCGTTGTCGACACAAACACAGATACGCAGTATTTT,CSVVDTNTDTQYF
NA,TRBJ1-1,TRBD1,TRBV4-1,TGCGCCAGCAGCCAGACCACAAGGGGAGGACAGGGGAGGACTGAAGCTTTCTTT,CASSQTTRGGQGRTEAFF
NA,TRBJ2-1,TRBD2,TRBV11-2,TGTGCCAGCAGCTCACTTCGCCCGACTAGCCCTTCCAATGAGCAGTTCTTC,CASSSLRPTSPSNEQFF
few,TRBJ2-5,TRBD2,TRBV6-5,TGTGCCACCCTAGCGGAAAAAGAGACCCAGTACTTC,CATLAEKETQYF
few,TRBJ2-1,TRBD2,TRBV29-1,TGCAGCGTCGTCTCGGGGCGGGGGGGCAATGAGCAGTTCTTC,CSVVSGRGGNEQFF
NA,TRBJ2-3,NA,TRBV2,TGTGCCAGCAGTCCCACGAGGGGGATTACAGATACGCAGTATTTT,CASSPTRGITDTQYF
NA,TRBJ1-6,NA,TRBV28,TGTGCCAGCAGTTTGTTTGTCGGCACGTTTAGCTCCTATAATTCACCCCTCCACTTT,CASSLFVGTFSSYNSPLHF
NA,TRBJ1-2,NA,TRBV6-2/TRBV6-3,TGTGCCAGCAGTTACGTCCGGCTGAGGCTTCACTATGGCTACACCTTC,CASSYVRLRLHYGYTF
NA,TRBJ2-3,TRBD2,TRBV20-1,TGCAGTGCTCCGACTAGCGGACCCACAGATACGCAGTATTTT,CSAPTSGPTDTQYF
NA,TRBJ2-1,NA,TRBV24-1,TGTGCCACCAGTGACCGCCGCGGGGAAGGTCAGTACAATGAGCAGTTCTTC,CATSDRRGEGQYNEQFF
NA,TRBJ1-2,NA,TRBV4-1,TGCGCCAGCAGCCAAAGTACAGGAGGCTATGGCTACACCTTC,CASSQSTGGYGYTF
NA,TRBJ2-1,TRBD2,TRBV10-3,TGTGCCATCAGTGACGGCGGGGGGGCATACAATGAGCAGTTCTTC,CAISDGGGAYNEQFF
NA,TRBJ2-5,NA,TRBV20-1,TGCAGTGCTAGAGAAGCGGGCCGAATAGAGACCCAGTACTTC,CSAREAGRIETQYF
NA,TRBJ2-7,NA,TRBV20-1,TGCAGTGCTAGGGAGTGGCAGAGAGGGAATGAGCAGTACTTC,CSAREWQRGNEQYF
few,TRBJ2-1,NA,TRBV6-2/TRBV6-3,TGTGCCAGCAGTTACCAGGGCTCCTACAATGAGCAGTTCTTC,CASSYQGSYNEQFF
NA,TRBJ1-2,NA,TRBV7-2,TGTGCCAGCAGCTTAGGCGTGGGGATCTATGGCTACACCTTC,CASSLGVGIYGYTF
NA,TRBJ2-1,TRBD2,TRBV7-9,TGTTCCAGCAGCTTCCGGACTAGCGGGGGGATCTCCTACAATGAGCAGTTCTTC,CSSSFRTSGGISYNEQFF
NA,TRBJ1-1,NA,TRBV12-5,TGTGCTAGTGGCCTGGACATCCTGAACACTGAAGCTTTCTTT,CASGLDILNTEAFF
few,TRBJ1-1,NA,TRBV20-1,TGCAGTGCTAGGGACCTAAACTTTCGGACTGAAGCTTTCTTT,CSARDLNFRTEAFF
NA,TRBJ2-7,NA,TRBV14,TGTGCCAGCAGCCAAACAGGGATTTGGGACTACGAGCAGTACTTC,CASSQTGIWDYEQYF
NA,TRBJ1-1,NA,TRBV10-3,TGTGCCATCAGTGACCCTTCCTGGGGGGCTGAAGCTTTCTTT,CAISDPSWGAEAFF
few,TRBJ1-2,TRBD1,TRBV29-1,TGCAGCGACCGGGACAGTGCTAACTATGGCTACACCTTC,CSDRDSANYGYTF
NA,TRBJ2-7,TRBD2,TRBV6-2/TRBV6-3,TGTGCCAGCGCCTTAGCGGGAGGGCCAAGAGAGCAGTACTTC,CASALAGGPREQYF
NA,TRBJ2-3,TRBD1,TRBV7-2,TGTGCCAGCAGACCCCGGACAGGGGTGACGGATACGCAGTATTTT,CASRPRTGVTDTQYF